Listed here are 21 T cell receptor beta chains from one sample, sequenced in a study of blood T cell repertoires in COVID-19. This table comes from immunoSEQ multiplex PCR, and its TCRdb copy is limited to in-frame clones, with some not included. Among hundreds of thousands of clones listed, 75% to 90% were seen once. The sequenced material came from peripheral blood. These receptor sequences come from a woman aged 25 to 39 with active or convalescent COVID-19.

V usage is TRBV3-1 (or the pseudogene TRBV3-2) and J usage is TRBJ1-1, with 7 bases fitting TRBD1. The germline CDR1 and CDR2 sequences are LGHDT and YNNKEL (reference sequence). CDR3 length: 11 residues. V gave up 6 bases and J gave up 9 bases; unmatched junction bases: 4. The CDR3 spells CASRTGPQAFF. CDR3 nucleotide sequence: TGTGCCAGCAGGACAGGGCCCCAAGCTTTCTTT.

The rearrangement joins TRBV6-6 to TRBJ1-1, with a possible D match to TRBD1 (6 bases). Per the germline V gene, CDR1 is MNHNY and CDR2 is SVGAGI (reference sequence). The CDR3 is 13 amino acids. Trimming removed 6 bases from V and 5 bases from J, with 13 bases in between. The CDR3 is CASSSSRGTEAFF. The CDR3 region has the DNA TGTGCCAGCAGCTCCTCGAGGGGGACTGAAGCTTTCTTT.

The rearrangement joins TRBV2 to TRBJ2-7, with unresolved D. Germline lookup yields CDR1 SNHLY and CDR2 FYNNEI. CDR3 length: 15 residues. Trimming removed 0 bases at V and 0 bases at J, with 9 bases between. In nucleotides, the CDR3 is TGTGCCAGCAGTGAAGCCGCGGCCAGCTCCTACGAGCAGTACTTC. Protein: CASSEAAASSYEQYF.

The genes are TRBV2 and TRBJ2-2; the match to TRBD2 covers 7 bases. CDR1 and CDR2 from the germline V gene are SNHLY and FYNNEI. The CDR3 extends over 17 amino acids. Unmatched junction bases numbered 13, after V lost 8 bases and J lost 1 base. The CDR3 nucleotides read TGTGCCAGCGAGCCCTCGGGAGCGGGACTGAACACCGGGGAGCTGTTTTTT. Its protein product is CASEPSGAGLNTGELFF.

V and J are TRBV7-9 and TRBJ1-3; no clear D gene. V gave up 2 bases and J gave up 3 bases, with 11 bases separating them. Germline lookup yields CDR1 SEHNR and CDR2 FQNEAQ (reference sequence). This CDR3 spans 15 amino acids. This CDR3 is CASSLFEQLGNTIYF. The CDR3 nucleotides read TGTGCCAGCAGCTTATTCGAACAGCTTGGAAACACCATATATTTT.

This clone has only one observation. Other DNA sequences within the sample encode an identical CDR3. The rearrangement uses TRBV6-5 and TRBJ1-1; D perhaps matches TRBD1 (5 bases). Trimming left V 0 bases short and J 1 base short, with 9 bases between. This CDR3 contains 15 residues. Germline CDR1 is MNHEY and CDR2 is SVGAGI. The CDR3 bases are TGTGCCAGCAGTTACTCCGGCCAGGGGAACACTGAAGCTTTCTTT. This codes for CASSYSGQGNTEAFF.

This chain uses TRBV20-1 with TRBJ2-3, with D hard to call. Germline assignment: CDR1 DFQATT and CDR2 SNEGSKA (reference sequence). The CDR3 runs 11 residues. Trimming shortened V by 8 bases and J by 2 bases, and 8 bases separated the two germline ends. CDR3 bases: TGCAGTTTGCGAACCACAGATACGCAGTATTTT. Translation: CSLRTTDTQYF.

In its sample, this clone was seen once. The rearrangement links TRBV7-9 to TRBJ1-5; 9 bases are a match to TRBD1. The CDR3 runs 15 residues. CDR1 and CDR2 (germline): SEHNR, FQNEAQ (reference sequence). V lost 1 base and J lost 11; bases outside the gene matches: 9. CDR3 sequence: CASSLGRTGEVSQHF. The CDR3 coding sequence is TGTGCCAGCAGCTTAGGGAGGACAGGGGAAGTGTCCCAGCATTTT.

The rearrangement uses TRBV5-6 and TRBJ1-5; D gene ambiguous. V was trimmed by 1 base and J by 4 bases, leaving 15 bases between them. This CDR3 comprises 16 residues. Germline V gene lookup returns CDR1 SGHDT and CDR2 YYEEEE. The DNA of the CDR3 is TGTGCCAGCAGCTTGTGGCGGGCCCTCGGGAATCAGCCCCAGCATTTT. Translation gives CASSLWRALGNQPQHF. Complete variable domain (other parts from reference TRBV5-6 and TRBJ1-5): DAGVTQSPTHLIKTRGQQVTLRCSPKSGHDTVSWYQQALGQGPQFIFQYYEEEERQRGNFPDRFSGHQFPNYSSELNVNALLLGDSALYLCASSLWRALGNQPQHFGDGTRLSIL.

The chain has TRBV6-5 and TRBJ1-2; D gene uncertain. Trimming left V 7 bases short and J 2 bases short, with 11 bases between. Germline CDR1 reads MNHEY; CDR2 reads SVGAGI. There are 13 residues in the CDR3. The CDR3 here is CASTPTSNYGYTF. CDR3 DNA: TGTGCCAGCACGCCGACATCCAACTATGGCTACACCTTC.

This rearrangement joins TRBV28 to TRBJ2-7; D may be TRBD1 (5 bases). Germline V gene lookup returns CDR1 MDHEN and CDR2 SYDVKM. This CDR3 is built from 13 residues. V was pared by 3 bases and J by 6 bases, with 12 bases between. The CDR3 sequence: CASSFLGQPEQYF. The CDR3 bases are TGTGCCAGCAGTTTCTTGGGGCAACCCGAGCAGTACTTC.

The gene calls are TRBV4-1 and TRBJ2-1, with D possibly TRBD2 on 6 matching bases. Trimming pared 5 bases from V and 0 bases from J, leaving 14 bases between. Germline lookup yields CDR1 MGHRA and CDR2 YSYEKL. There are 16 residues in the CDR3. The CDR3 nucleotides are TGCGCCAGCAGCGCGGGGCGGTCTAGCTCCTACAATGAGCAGTTCTTC. Translated: CASSAGRSSSYNEQFF.

This chain links TRBV6-6 with TRBJ2-1; 15 nucleotides agree with TRBD2. The length of the CDR3 is 15 residues. With V trimmed by 5 bases and J by 14 bases, 10 bases remained unmatched. CDR1 is MNHNY and CDR2 is SVGAGI in the germline V gene (reference sequence). The CDR3 spells CASSKGLAGGPRKFF. The CDR3 DNA sequence: TGTGCCAGCAGTAAGGGACTAGCGGGAGGCCCTAGGAAGTTCTTC.

The rearrangement links TRBV7-2 to TRBJ2-7, with 11 bases matching TRBD1. Germline V CDR1 and CDR2: SGHTA, FQGNSA. V was pared by 5 bases and J by 8 bases, with 14 bases of the junction left unmatched. This CDR3 spans 16 amino acids. The CDR3 nucleotides are TGTGCCAGCAGCCTTGGACAGGGGGCAGGTTTGGGCCAGCAGTACTTC. Protein: CASSLGQGAGLGQQYF.

The chain joins TRBV3-1 (or the pseudogene TRBV3-2) to TRBJ2-2; D perhaps matches TRBD2 (5 bases). Trimming removed 1 base from V and 0 bases from J, with 9 bases in between. Germline V gene data show CDR1 as LGHDT and CDR2 as YNNKEL (reference sequence). CDR3 length: 16 amino acids. CDR3 DNA: TGTGCCAGCAGCCAAGCGGCGGGTTCGAACACCGGGGAGCTGTTTTTT. It is translated as CASSQAAGSNTGELFF.

The chain carries TRBV7-8 and TRBJ1-1, with D perhaps TRBD1 (6 bases). V was pared by 3 bases and J by 10 bases, with 27 bases between. This CDR3 spans 17 amino acids. Germline loops: CDR1 SGHVS, CDR2 FQNEAQ. The chain's CDR3 is CASSLGGGQLEHDGAFF. CDR3 bases: TGTGCCAGCAGCTTGGGGGGGGGACAACTTGAACATGATGGAGCTTTCTTT.

The rearrangement joins TRBV5-1 to TRBJ1-1; TRBD1 matches 10 bases. CDR3 length: 16 residues. The germline CDR1 and CDR2 sequences are SGHRS and YFSETQ. V gave up 4 bases and J gave up 9 bases; unmatched junction bases: 15. CDR3 residues: CASSTGTGDRGLKAFF. The CDR3, as DNA: TGCGCCAGCAGCACCGGGACAGGGGACAGAGGATTGAAAGCTTTCTTT.

V is TRBV3-1 (or the pseudogene TRBV3-2) and J is TRBJ1-2; possible D gene TRBD1, 6 bases. V was shortened by 3 bases and J by 2 bases, with 16 bases between the two germline ends. The CDR3 loop spans 16 amino acids. Germline-derived CDR1 and CDR2 are LGHDT and YNNKEL (reference sequence). For the CDR3, the DNA is TGTGCCAGCAGCCATGCCTACAGGGAGCGCAACTATGGCTACACCTTC. Its protein is CASSHAYRERNYGYTF.

This clone has only a few counts. The genes are TRBV19 and TRBJ1-2; 8 nucleotides agree with TRBD1. CDR3 size: 14 residues. With V trimmed by 9 bases and J by 0 bases, 6 bases remained unmatched. In germline, CDR1 is LNHDA, CDR2 SQIVND (reference sequence). CDR3 sequence reads: CASARTGSNYGYTF. Written as DNA, the CDR3 is TGTGCCAGCGCCCGGACAGGGTCTAACTATGGCTACACCTTC.

Here the CDR3 reads CASSLAGRSYEQYF. The CDR3 DNA reads TGTGCCAGCAGTTTAGCAGGTCGGTCCTACGAGCAGTACTTC. This chain links TRBV27 with TRBJ2-7; no firm D call. The CDR3 contains 14 residues. Trimming took off 2 bases at V and 1 base at J, with 9 bases between the two ends. From germline, CDR1 is MNHEY and CDR2 SMNVEV (reference sequence).

This chain uses TRBV27 with TRBJ2-1; tentatively, D is TRBD2 (5 bases). Per the germline V gene, CDR1 is MNHEY and CDR2 is SMNVEV (reference sequence). The CDR3 loop spans 13 amino acids. V was clipped by 6 bases and J by 9 bases, with 15 bases between them. CDR3 sequence (DNA): TGTGCCAGCAGGGAGGAGACCCCCGGTGAGCAGTTCTTC. This codes for CASREETPGEQFF.